Below are 21 T cell receptor beta chains sequenced from a single sample in a study of T cell repertoires in cytomegalovirus infection (dated by TCRdb to between 2017 and 2020). In light of the paper, this sample's treatment or condition label describes: in vitro stimulation with specific CMV peptide epitopes to enrich CMV-specific T cells. TCRdb records Illumina HiSeq 1500 as the sequencer. The public sequencing data were trimmed at Q25 with fastp and processed into clonotypes with MiXCR by TCRdb, which kept only in-frame beta chains. Duplicate CDR3 protein sequences are folded into a single record with the most common DNA and genes. The sample table holds 90,000 to 110,000 distinct CDR3 sequences, of which about 30% were seen once. The biggest ten clones account for roughly 77% of the sample. Antigens of these TCRs are unknown. The sequencing used CD8+ T cells from cultured PBMCs, collected from culture after CMV antigen stimulation. The receptors come from a human donor in good health (CMV status not recorded). Some clones in this sample may be carry-over from other donors' samples.

The chain recombines TRBV12-3 or TRBV12-4 with TRBJ2-3; weak D call: TRBD2 (6 bases). The CDR3 length is 16 residues. V lost 9 bases and J lost 1, with 20 bases in between. Written as DNA, the CDR3 is TGTGCCAGTCGGTGGGGGGAGGCCAAGGGCACAGATACGCAGTATTTT. It specifies CASRWGEAKGTDTQYF.

This clonotype was counted between two and nine times. The rearrangement joins TRBV27 to TRBJ1-3; 7 positions agree with TRBD1. The CDR3 is made up of 15 amino acids. V was clipped by 0 bases and J by 4 bases; unmatched bases: 3. From germline, CDR1 is MNHEY and CDR2 SMNVEV (reference sequence). For the CDR3, the DNA is TGTGCCAGCAGTTTATCCGGGACAGCGGGAAACACCATATATTTT. Its translation is CASSLSGTAGNTIYF.

The chain combines TRBV4-1 with TRBJ2-3, with 9 bases fitting TRBD1. The CDR3 spans 15 residues. CDR1 and CDR2 (germline): MGHRA, YSYEKL. J gave up 3 bases and V 3 bases, and 4 bases lay outside the gene matches. CDR3 protein: CASSQRDRETDTQYF. In nucleotides, the CDR3 is TGCGCCAGCAGCCAGAGGGACAGGGAAACAGATACGCAGTATTTT.

This clonotype was counted only a few times. The chain recombines TRBV27 with TRBJ1-1, with 7 bases lining up with TRBD1. The CDR3 consists of 15 residues. Germline CDR1 MNHEY, CDR2 SMNVEV (reference sequence). J gave up 1 base and V 2 bases, and 4 bases lay outside the gene matches. In DNA, the CDR3 is TGTGCCAGCAGTTTAGCAGGGGGAAGGAACACTGAAGCTTTCTTT. Amino acid sequence: CASSLAGGRNTEAFF.

This clonotype was detected only a few times. The chain links TRBV5-6 to TRBJ2-1; 7 bases match TRBD1. This CDR3 is 18 amino acids long. Trimming cost V 0 bases and J 1 base; bases outside gene matches: 10. Germline V gene lookup returns CDR1 SGHDT and CDR2 YYEEEE. The CDR3 sequence: CASSLEGAEGISYNEQFF. In DNA, the CDR3 is TGTGCCAGCAGCTTGGAGGGGGCCGAGGGTATTTCCTACAATGAGCAGTTCTTC.

The V gene is TRBV15, the J gene TRBJ1-2; perhaps TRBD1 as D (6 bases). CDR1 LNHNV and CDR2 YYDKDF come from the germline V gene (reference sequence). Trimming shortened V by 5 bases and J by 8 bases, and 15 bases separated the two germline ends. The CDR3 is 13 amino acids. The chain's CDR3 is CATSGFTGLGYTF. CDR3 coding DNA: TGTGCCACCAGCGGATTCACAGGGCTGGGCTACACCTTC.

In its sample, this clonotype was seen a few times. This chain joins TRBV11-2 and TRBJ1-5, with unresolved D. Germline V gene data show CDR1 as SGHAT and CDR2 as FQNNGV. This CDR3 region has 14 residues. The V end lost 1 base, the J end lost 6 bases, and 10 bases lay between the germline ends. CDR3 nucleotide sequence: TGTGCCAGCAGCTTAGCGGGTAATCGTCAGCCCCAGCATTTT. The encoded protein is CASSLAGNRQPQHF.

This clonotype was picked up many times. The chain combines TRBV4-1 with TRBJ2-1; 8 bases align to TRBD2. The CDR3 covers 17 residues. V gave up 3 bases and J gave up 2 bases; unmatched junction bases: 9. CDR1 is MGHRA, CDR2 YSYEKL, per germline. CDR3 in amino acids: CASSQVGSGLAYNEQFF. CDR3 nucleotide sequence: TGCGCCAGCAGCCAGGTCGGGTCGGGACTAGCCTACAATGAGCAGTTCTTC.

There are many counts of this clonotype. This chain joins TRBV19 and TRBJ1-4; D possibly corresponds to TRBD1 (5 bases). The length of the CDR3 is 17 residues. CDR1 is LNHDA, CDR2 SQIVND, per germline (reference sequence). V was pared by 5 bases and J by 0 bases, with 16 bases between. CDR3 bases: TGTGCCAGTAGTGGACTCGACAGACGCGCAACTAATGAAAAACTGTTTTTT. It is translated as CASSGLDRRATNEKLFF.

This clonotype showed up just a few times. The rearrangement links TRBV6-5 to TRBJ2-1, with TRBD2 matching over 10 bases. The CDR3 length is 15 residues. CDR1 MNHEY and CDR2 SVGAGI come from the germline V gene. The V and J ends lost 4 bases and 5 bases, in that order; junction bases with no gene match: 5. In DNA form, the CDR3 reads TGTGCCAGCAGTTTAGCGGGGGGACTAAACAATGAGCAGTTCTTC. It codes for CASSLAGGLNNEQFF.

This clonotype was detected a few times. This chain connects TRBV2 to TRBJ2-3, with D uncertain. Germline V gene lookup returns CDR1 SNHLY and CDR2 FYNNEI. The CDR3 totals 16 residues. Trimming pared 0 bases from V and 0 bases from J, leaving 10 bases between. The CDR3 region is CASSEARQESTDTQYF. CDR3 nucleotide sequence: TGTGCCAGCAGTGAAGCGCGGCAGGAGAGCACAGATACGCAGTATTTT.

The sample holds many counts of this clonotype. The chain employs TRBV7-9 and TRBJ2-3; 8 nucleotides agree with TRBD1. CDR1 and CDR2 from the germline V gene are SEHNR and FQNEAQ (reference sequence). This CDR3 region has 15 residues. After removal of 5 bases from V and 2 bases from J, the junction contained 6 bases not matched to a gene. Here the CDR3 reads CASSLTGGDTDTQYF. The DNA of the CDR3 is TGTGCCAGCAGCCTTACAGGGGGTGACACAGATACGCAGTATTTT.

This clonotype was seen just once. An end of the junction does not agree with germline; a read error may underlie this. The chain employs TRBV20-1 and TRBJ2-7; D may match TRBD1 or TRBD2 (5 bases each). CDR1 DFQATT and CDR2 SNEGSKA come from the germline V gene (reference sequence). The CDR3 covers 14 residues. The CDR3 loop is CGAPGHSTSYEQYF. CDR3 sequence (DNA): TGCGGTGCCCCGGGGCATTCCACCTCCTACGAGCAGTACTTC.

This clonotype was found a few times. This rearrangement joins TRBV12-3 or TRBV12-4 to TRBJ2-1; D gene uncertain. V was cut by 6 bases and J by 9 bases, with 15 bases left in between. The CDR3 length is 13 residues. The CDR3 reads CASRPPSRPEQFF. CDR3 bases: TGTGCCAGCAGGCCTCCTTCTCGTCCTGAGCAGTTCTTC.

The chain joins TRBV14 to TRBJ2-3, with 12 bases fitting TRBD2. Per the germline V gene, CDR1 is SGHDN and CDR2 is FVKESK. The CDR3 runs 14 residues. Germline trimming cut 8 bases from V and 5 bases from J; bases unmatched to any gene: 5. Here the CDR3 reads CASSTSGGGDTQYF. CDR3 bases: TGTGCCAGCTCGACTAGCGGGGGAGGAGATACGCAGTATTTT.

The V gene is TRBV10-3, the J gene TRBJ2-3; 7 bases are shared with TRBD1. The CDR3 consists of 16 residues. J gave up 4 bases and V 2 bases, and 9 bases lay outside the gene matches. Germline assignment: CDR1 ENHRY and CDR2 SYGVKD. CDR3 amino acids: CAISEPGTDAADTQYF. CDR3 in DNA: TGTGCCATCAGTGAGCCCGGGACAGACGCCGCAGATACGCAGTATTTT.

In this sample, this clonotype turned up many times. The chain has TRBV6-5 and TRBJ1-1, with TRBD1 as a possible D gene (5 bases). The CDR3 spans 15 residues. V dropped 0 bases and J dropped 0 bases, with 8 bases sitting between them. CDR1 and CDR2 (germline): MNHEY, SVGAGI. The CDR3 loop reads CASSYSGDLNTEAFF. The CDR3 nucleotides are TGTGCCAGCAGTTACTCTGGGGACCTGAACACTGAAGCTTTCTTT.

The chain carries TRBV13 and TRBJ2-1; 8 bases are a match to TRBD2. The V gene's germline CDR1 is PRHDT and CDR2 FYEKMQ (reference sequence). The trim removed 4 bases at V and 5 bases at J, leaving 4 bases unmatched. The CDR3 has 14 amino acids. The DNA of the CDR3 is TGTGCCAGCAGCTCCGACGGGGGGGACAATGAGCAGTTCTTC. Amino acid sequence: CASSSDGGDNEQFF.

This clonotype was counted many times. The V and J genes are TRBV6-5 and TRBJ2-1; D gene unclear. The CDR3 is 14 amino acids. Trimming shortened V by 4 bases and J by 3 bases, and 10 bases separated the two germline ends. Germline CDR1 MNHEY, CDR2 SVGAGI. This CDR3 is CASSSQPSYNEQFF. CDR3 bases: TGTGCCAGCAGTTCCCAACCGAGCTACAATGAGCAGTTCTTC.

This clonotype has only a few counts. The J gene is TRBJ1-1, the V gene TRBV6-6; 7 nucleotides align to TRBD1. The CDR3 is made up of 16 amino acids. With 7 bases clipped from V and 1 base from J, the junction kept 12 bases outside the gene matches. CDR1 and CDR2 from the germline V gene are MNHNY and SVGAGI (reference sequence). For the CDR3, the DNA is TGTGCCAGCAACCTCTACCCGGGACAGCCGAACACTGAAGCTTTCTTT. Amino acids: CASNLYPGQPNTEAFF.

V and J are TRBV12-3 or TRBV12-4 and TRBJ1-2; D is undetermined. Trimming took off 5 bases at V and 7 bases at J, with 17 bases between the two ends. The CDR3 is made up of 14 amino acids. The DNA for the CDR3 is TGTGCCAGCAGTCCCCGGGGAGGGCCAGGTGGCTACACCTTC. The encoded protein is CASSPRGGPGGYTF.